This is a list of T cell receptor beta chains from one sample in a study of cytomegalovirus exposure and HLA in healthy donors. TCRdb's table, derived via immunoSEQ multiplex PCR, lists solely in-frame clones and lacks some. The profile shows about 190,000 clones, 81% of them singletons. Material: PBMCs. Receptors originate from a man between 40 and 49 years old in good health and CMV-seropositive. The CDR3 runs from the conserved cysteine through the conserved F or W. The D gene is left open where the match is weak. Size is stated for part of the rows, as once, few or many counts, or as a class when the clone is expanded.

j_call: TRBJ2-5; d_call: -; v_call: TRBV7-3; clone_size: -; cdr3_aa: CATPVQETQYF; cdr3_nt: TGTGCCACCCCCGTCCAAGAGACCCAGTACTTC
j_call: TRBJ2-7; d_call: -; v_call: TRBV2; clone_size: -; cdr3_aa: CASRGNRSFRGYEQYF; cdr3_nt: TGTGCCAGCAGGGGCAACAGGTCCTTTAGGGGGTACGAGCAGTACTTC
j_call: TRBJ2-2; d_call: -; v_call: TRBV10-3; clone_size: -; cdr3_aa: CAISERGQGLNTGELFF; cdr3_nt: TGTGCCATCAGTGAGCGTGGCCAGGGCCTAAACACCGGGGAGCTGTTTTTT
j_call: TRBJ2-5; d_call: TRBD2; v_call: TRBV5-1; clone_size: -; cdr3_aa: CASSLVGGAVQETQYF; cdr3_nt: TGCGCCAGCAGCTTGGTGGGAGGGGCGGTCCAAGAGACCCAGTACTTC
j_call: TRBJ2-3; d_call: TRBD2; v_call: TRBV10-2; clone_size: -; cdr3_aa: CASRLAGTDTQYF; cdr3_nt: TGCGCCAGCCGACTAGCGGGCACAGATACGCAGTATTTT
j_call: TRBJ1-1; d_call: TRBD1; v_call: TRBV18; clone_size: -; cdr3_aa: CASSGTGIGTEAFF; cdr3_nt: TGTGCCAGCTCGGGGACAGGGATCGGCACTGAAGCTTTCTTT
j_call: TRBJ1-5; d_call: -; v_call: TRBV6-4; clone_size: -; cdr3_aa: CASSERWGGGQPQHF; cdr3_nt: TGTGCCAGCAGTGAAAGGTGGGGAGGTGGTCAGCCCCAGCATTTT
j_call: TRBJ2-3; d_call: -; v_call: TRBV6-5; clone_size: -; cdr3_aa: CASSYSFSSTDTQYF; cdr3_nt: TGTGCCAGCAGTTACTCTTTTAGTAGCACAGATACGCAGTATTTT
j_call: TRBJ1-2; d_call: -; v_call: TRBV7-3; clone_size: -; cdr3_aa: CASSLNRSGYTF; cdr3_nt: TGTGCCAGCAGCTTAAACAGGTCTGGCTACACCTTC
j_call: TRBJ2-3; d_call: -; v_call: TRBV19; clone_size: -; cdr3_aa: CASSIGGAGTDTQYF; cdr3_nt: TGTGCCAGTAGTATAGGCGGGGCCGGCACAGATACGCAGTATTTT
j_call: TRBJ1-5; d_call: -; v_call: TRBV6-5; clone_size: -; cdr3_aa: CASSPGDNSNQPQHF; cdr3_nt: TGTGCCAGCAGTCCTGGGGACAATAGCAATCAGCCCCAGCATTTT
j_call: TRBJ2-7; d_call: TRBD2; v_call: TRBV7-9; clone_size: -; cdr3_aa: CASSLLREGEQYF; cdr3_nt: TGTGCCAGCAGCTTACTCAGGGAGGGTGAGCAGTACTTT
j_call: TRBJ1-1; d_call: -; v_call: TRBV4-2; clone_size: -; cdr3_aa: CASSQEGRATEAFF; cdr3_nt: TGTGCCAGCAGCCAAGAGGGGAGGGCCACTGAAGCTTTCTTT
j_call: TRBJ1-5; d_call: -; v_call: TRBV11-3; clone_size: -; cdr3_aa: CASSYPKRGQPQHF; cdr3_nt: TGTGCCAGCAGCTACCCCAAGCGGGGTCAGCCCCAGCATTTT
j_call: TRBJ2-7; d_call: -; v_call: TRBV11-1; clone_size: -; cdr3_aa: CASKGDRLGKEQYF; cdr3_nt: TGTGCCAGCAAGGGGGACCGGTTAGGGAAAGAGCAGTACTTC
j_call: TRBJ2-7; d_call: TRBD1; v_call: TRBV5-6; clone_size: -; cdr3_aa: CASSLGTGSSYEQYF; cdr3_nt: TGTGCCAGCAGCTTGGGGACAGGGAGCTCCTACGAGCAGTACTTC
j_call: TRBJ2-5; d_call: -; v_call: TRBV5-1; clone_size: -; cdr3_aa: CASSLPPDRGWETQYF; cdr3_nt: TGCGCCAGCAGCTTGCCCCCGGACCGGGGATGGGAGACCCAGTACTTC
j_call: TRBJ2-7; d_call: TRBD1; v_call: TRBV30; clone_size: -; cdr3_aa: CAWSDDRGTTQYF; cdr3_nt: TGTGCCTGGAGCGACGACAGGGGAACTACGCAGTACTTC
j_call: TRBJ2-2; d_call: TRBD1; v_call: TRBV5-1; clone_size: -; cdr3_aa: CASSPSQGTNTGELFF; cdr3_nt: TGCGCCAGCAGCCCGTCACAGGGGACGAACACCGGGGAGCTGTTTTTT
j_call: TRBJ2-2; d_call: TRBD1; v_call: TRBV7-9; clone_size: few; cdr3_aa: CASAGQGHTGELFF; cdr3_nt: TGTGCCAGCGCGGGACAGGGGCACACCGGGGAGCTGTTTTTT
j_call: TRBJ2-5; d_call: -; v_call: TRBV7-9; clone_size: -; cdr3_aa: CASSLGSQETQYF; cdr3_nt: TGTGCCAGCAGCTTAGGCAGTCAAGAGACCCAGTACTTC
j_call: TRBJ1-6; d_call: TRBD1; v_call: TRBV5-4; clone_size: -; cdr3_aa: CASSLDRGGSPLHF; cdr3_nt: TGTGCCAGCAGCTTGGACAGGGGGGGGTCACCCCTCCACTTT
j_call: TRBJ1-3; d_call: -; v_call: TRBV6-6; clone_size: -; cdr3_aa: CASSLQGSGNTIYF; cdr3_nt: TGTGCCAGCAGTCTCCAGGGCTCTGGAAACACCATATATTTT
j_call: TRBJ2-7; d_call: -; v_call: TRBV19; clone_size: -; cdr3_aa: CASSGAASYEQYF; cdr3_nt: TGTGCCAGTAGTGGGGCGGCCTCCTACGAGCAGTACTTC
j_call: TRBJ1-5; d_call: TRBD1; v_call: TRBV19; clone_size: -; cdr3_aa: CASMGLGQGHQPQHF; cdr3_nt: TGTGCCAGTATGGGTTTGGGACAGGGTCATCAGCCCCAGCATTTT
j_call: TRBJ1-5; d_call: TRBD1; v_call: TRBV19; clone_size: -; cdr3_aa: CASSKGAENQPQHF; cdr3_nt: TGTGCCAGTAGTAAGGGGGCAGAGAATCAGCCCCAGCATTTT
j_call: TRBJ2-5; d_call: TRBD2; v_call: TRBV15; clone_size: -; cdr3_aa: CATSAVPAGEQYF; cdr3_nt: TGTGCCACCAGCGCCGTACCTGCGGGAGAGCAGTACTTC
j_call: TRBJ1-1; d_call: -; v_call: TRBV11-2; clone_size: -; cdr3_aa: CASSRGAEAFF; cdr3_nt: TGTGCCAGCAGCCGCGGCGCTGAAGCTTTCTTT
j_call: TRBJ2-7; d_call: -; v_call: TRBV5-1; clone_size: -; cdr3_aa: CASSLATSDRPSSYEQYF; cdr3_nt: TGCGCCAGCAGCTTGGCTACCTCTGACAGGCCAAGCTCCTACGAGCAGTACTTC
j_call: TRBJ2-1; d_call: TRBD2; v_call: TRBV9; clone_size: once; cdr3_aa: CASSVGTSGDNEQFF; cdr3_nt: TGTGCCAGCAGCGTAGGGACTAGCGGAGACAATGAGCAGTTCTTC
j_call: TRBJ2-3; d_call: TRBD2; v_call: TRBV6-1; clone_size: -; cdr3_aa: CASSREGTDTQYF; cdr3_nt: TGTGCCAGCTCAAGGGAGGGGACAGATACGCAGTATTTT
j_call: TRBJ2-1; d_call: -; v_call: TRBV4-3; clone_size: -; cdr3_aa: CASSQLASYNEQFF; cdr3_nt: TGCGCCAGCAGCCAACTAGCCTCCTACAATGAGCAGTTCTTC
j_call: TRBJ2-1; d_call: TRBD2; v_call: TRBV13; clone_size: once; cdr3_aa: CASSHVVSGGYNEQFF; cdr3_nt: TGTGCCAGCAGCCATGTCGTAAGCGGGGGGTACAATGAGCAGTTCTTC
j_call: TRBJ2-7; d_call: TRBD1; v_call: TRBV7-8; clone_size: -; cdr3_aa: CASSLASGTEKYEQYF; cdr3_nt: TGTGCCAGCAGCTTAGCTTCCGGGACAGAGAAGTACGAGCAGTACTTC
j_call: TRBJ2-7; d_call: TRBD1; v_call: TRBV5-1; clone_size: -; cdr3_aa: CASSLGGQAVDEQYF; cdr3_nt: TGCGCCAGCAGCTTGGGAGGACAGGCAGTCGACGAGCAGTACTTC
j_call: TRBJ1-5; d_call: -; v_call: TRBV6-5; clone_size: -; cdr3_aa: CASSSLGRANQPQHF; cdr3_nt: TGTGCCAGCAGTTCACTGGGGAGGGCCAATCAGCCCCAGCATTTT
j_call: TRBJ2-6; d_call: TRBD2; v_call: TRBV5-4; clone_size: -; cdr3_aa: CASSLAGGGGPSGANVLTF; cdr3_nt: TGTGCCAGCAGCTTGGCTGGCGGGGGGGGCCCCTCTGGGGCCAACGTCCTGACTTTC
j_call: TRBJ2-7; d_call: TRBD2; v_call: TRBV6-6; clone_size: -; cdr3_aa: CASSRAGPNEQYF; cdr3_nt: TGTGCCAGCAGCCGAGCGGGGCCCAACGAGCAGTACTTC
j_call: TRBJ1-2; d_call: -; v_call: TRBV19; clone_size: once; cdr3_aa: CASQYSNYGYTF; cdr3_nt: TGTGCCAGTCAGTATTCTAACTATGGCTACACCTTC
j_call: TRBJ2-7; d_call: -; v_call: TRBV7-9; clone_size: -; cdr3_aa: CASSSGTLSYEQYF; cdr3_nt: TGTGCCAGCAGCTCCGGGACACTCTCCTACGAGCAGTACTTC